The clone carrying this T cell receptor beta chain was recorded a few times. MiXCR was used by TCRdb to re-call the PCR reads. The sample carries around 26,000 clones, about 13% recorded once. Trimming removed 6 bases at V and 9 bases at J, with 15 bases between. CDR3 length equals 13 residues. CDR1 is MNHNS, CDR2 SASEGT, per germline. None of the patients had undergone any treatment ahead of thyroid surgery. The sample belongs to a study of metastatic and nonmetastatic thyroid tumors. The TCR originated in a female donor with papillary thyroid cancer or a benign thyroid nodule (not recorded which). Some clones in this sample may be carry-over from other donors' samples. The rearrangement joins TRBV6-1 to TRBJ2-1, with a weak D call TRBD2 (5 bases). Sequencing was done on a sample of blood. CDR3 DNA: TGTGCCAGCAGCTCCGGGATGATGCCTGAGCAGTTCTTC. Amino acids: CASSSGMMPEQFF.